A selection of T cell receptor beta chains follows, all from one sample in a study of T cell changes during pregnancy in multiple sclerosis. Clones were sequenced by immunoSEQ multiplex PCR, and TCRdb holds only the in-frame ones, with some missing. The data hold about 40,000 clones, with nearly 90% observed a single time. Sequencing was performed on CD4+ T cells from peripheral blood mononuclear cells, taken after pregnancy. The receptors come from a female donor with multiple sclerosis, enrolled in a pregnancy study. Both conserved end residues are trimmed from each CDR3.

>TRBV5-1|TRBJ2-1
ASSLAGDYNEQF
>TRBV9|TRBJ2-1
ASSGPGTGLFLYNEQF
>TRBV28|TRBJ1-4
ASNGGGNEKLF
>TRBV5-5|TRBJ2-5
ASSLGHGREDQETQY
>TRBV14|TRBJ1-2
ASSQVRGGGGYT
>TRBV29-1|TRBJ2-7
SVVGGKVTSGSGLSYEQY
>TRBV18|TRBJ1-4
ASSPGHATNEKLF
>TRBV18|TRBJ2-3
ASSGLLTDTQY
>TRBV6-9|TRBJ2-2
ASLNREFDGELF
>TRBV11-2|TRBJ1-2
ASSPRHRQAYGYT
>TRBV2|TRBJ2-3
AVRTDGADTQY
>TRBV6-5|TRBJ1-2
ASRVDSSNYGYT
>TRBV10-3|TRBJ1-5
AISPDSYSNQPQH
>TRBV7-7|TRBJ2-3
ASSPGTSTDTQY
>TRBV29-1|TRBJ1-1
SVGDRPNTEAF
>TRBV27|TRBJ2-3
ASSPGLLLADTQY
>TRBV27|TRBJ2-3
ASSPSASRGTDTQY
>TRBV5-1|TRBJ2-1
ASSTGTVHNEQF
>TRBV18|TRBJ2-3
ASSPSGKDSTQY
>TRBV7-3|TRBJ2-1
ASSSWGGADEQF
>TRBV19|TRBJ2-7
ASSPQGTGRYEQY
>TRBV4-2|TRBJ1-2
ASSQDGTYGYT
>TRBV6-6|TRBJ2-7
ASSSGQGYEQY
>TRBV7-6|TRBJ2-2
ASSSLALANTGELF
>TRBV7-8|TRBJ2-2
ASSSFRDTGELF
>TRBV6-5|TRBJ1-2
ASTMDRGRGYT
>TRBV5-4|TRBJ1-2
ASSPLQGIYGYT
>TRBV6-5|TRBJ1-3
ASSYSVSGTGNTIY
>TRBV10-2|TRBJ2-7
ASSEWRLGAGGLYEQY
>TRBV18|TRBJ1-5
ASSPGGPSGVQNQPQH
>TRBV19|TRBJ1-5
ASNPSGRYSPWPQH
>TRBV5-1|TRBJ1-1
ASSLSDTEAF
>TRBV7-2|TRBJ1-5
ASSGGTEYSNQPQH
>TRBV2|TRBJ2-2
ASSSRDYTGELF
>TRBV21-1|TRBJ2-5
ARDTSQETQY
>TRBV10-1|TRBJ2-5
ASSEEGVETQY
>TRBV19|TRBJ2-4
ASSTRHRGGYIQY
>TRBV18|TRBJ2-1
ASSMLDRDHEQF
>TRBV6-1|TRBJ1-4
ASSRGQGVIEKLF
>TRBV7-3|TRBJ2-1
ASSLTPEGREF
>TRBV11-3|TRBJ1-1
ASSLRTGDTEAF
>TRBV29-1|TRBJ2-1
SVVWRAGNEQF
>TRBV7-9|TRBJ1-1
ASSHGQGGAF
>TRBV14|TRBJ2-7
ASSQEWAGGSYEQY
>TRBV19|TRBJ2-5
ASTVGTSAQETQY
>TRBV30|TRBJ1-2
AWSVNPRGYT
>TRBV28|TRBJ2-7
ASSLGQGGGGPMGEQY
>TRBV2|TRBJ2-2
ASSGSTSVGTGELF
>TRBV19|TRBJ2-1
ASSLRLAGDVYNEQF
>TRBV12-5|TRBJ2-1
ASGLYGRASHNEQF
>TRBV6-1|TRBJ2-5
ASSQDRLETQY
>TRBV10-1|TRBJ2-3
ASSGIGTSGRAVPQY
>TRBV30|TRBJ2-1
AWSGPTSGEYNEQF
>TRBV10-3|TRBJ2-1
AISELAGYNEQF
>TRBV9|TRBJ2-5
ASSVGSTRETQY